The 9 T cell receptor beta chains in this list originate from one sample, sequenced in a study of T cell clones after liver transplantation (dated by TCRdb to 2018 to 2020). Library preparation employed the immunoSEQ multiplex PCR assay. Held by TCRdb, this immuneACCESS table contains in-frame sequences only and omits some clones. Under half of the omission traces to an unresolved V gene where checked; the cause of the rest is unknown. The sample table contains 45,000 to 60,000 clones; only one count was recorded for around 70% of them. The ten largest clones capture around 9.6% of the sample. The sample here was CD4+ T cells from blood, taken at the 22-month timepoint. Receptor source: a human patient who received a liver transplant. Where a transplant has occurred, the graft donor may have supplied some of the T cells.

The genes are TRBV5-1 and TRBJ2-5; D tentatively fits TRBD1 or TRBD2 (6 bases each). V was pared by 5 bases and J by 4 bases, with 9 bases between. This CDR3 comprises 12 residues. Germline CDR1 is SGHRS and CDR2 is YFSETQ. This CDR3 reads CASRGGGETQYF. For the CDR3, the DNA is TGCGCCAGCAGAGGAGGGGGAGAGACCCAGTACTTC.

The chain uses TRBV30 and TRBJ2-7, with unresolved D. The CDR3 is 12 residues long. The V gene's germline CDR1 is GTSNPN and CDR2 SVGIG (reference sequence). V was cut by 5 bases and J by 6 bases, with 14 bases left in between. CDR3 DNA: TGTGCCTGGTTGGGGATAGGCGGCGAGCAGTACTTC. It encodes CAWLGIGGEQYF. The complete variable domain, with remaining parts taken from reference TRBV30 and TRBJ2-7, reads SQTIHQWPATLVQPVGSPLSLECTVEGTSNPNLYWYRQAAGRGLQLLFYSVGIGQISSEVPQNLSASRPQDRQFILSSKKLLLSDSGFYLCAWLGIGGEQYFGPGTRLTVT.

V is TRBV10-3 and J is TRBJ2-7; the D is unclear. The length of the CDR3 is 13 residues. CDR1 is ENHRY, CDR2 SYGVKD, per germline. With 4 bases removed from V and 6 bases from J, the gap between germline ends came to 13 bases. This chain's CDR3 is CAISGDPRSEQYF. The CDR3 DNA follows: TGTGCCATCAGTGGGGATCCTCGTTCCGAGCAGTACTTC.

This chain connects TRBV7-9 to TRBJ1-5; TRBD1 matches 7 bases. The CDR3 is 13 amino acids. Germline V gene lookup returns CDR1 SEHNR and CDR2 FQNEAQ (reference sequence). The V and J ends lost 5 bases and 4 bases, in that order; junction bases with no gene match: 2. The CDR3 loop is CASSLGQNQPQHF. The CDR3, as DNA: TGTGCCAGCAGCCTGGGACAGAATCAGCCCCAGCATTTT.

CDR3 amino acids: CAVTSGLTDTQYF. The CDR3 DNA follows: TGTGCCGTGACTAGCGGCCTCACAGATACGCAGTATTTT. This chain joins TRBV6-1 and TRBJ2-3; 9 positions agree with TRBD2. Germline values: CDR1 MNHNS, CDR2 SASEGT. The length of the CDR3 is 13 residues. The trim removed 11 bases at V and 2 bases at J, leaving 5 bases unmatched.

This clone appeared a single time. The chain links TRBV19 to TRBJ1-4; 7 nucleotides agree with TRBD1. CDR1 and CDR2 from the germline V gene are LNHDA and SQIVND (reference sequence). This CDR3 has 14 amino acids. V lost 10 bases, J lost 7 bases, and 12 bases stayed unmatched. The CDR3 protein is CATSPSGGGEKLFF. As DNA, the CDR3 is TGTGCCACCTCCCCTTCAGGGGGAGGTGAAAAACTGTTTTTT.

This chain links TRBV9 with TRBJ2-2, with D perhaps matching TRBD1 (5 bases). Germline values: CDR1 SGDLS, CDR2 YYNGEE. Trimming left V 4 bases short and J 5 bases short, with 9 bases between. The CDR3 length is 13 residues. In DNA form, the CDR3 reads TGTGCCAGCAGCCCCAGGGTTACCGGGGAGCTGTTTTTT. Protein sequence: CASSPRVTGELFF.

The V gene is TRBV7-3, the J gene TRBJ2-7; TRBD2 aligns across 8 bases. The germline V gene encodes CDR1 SGHTA and CDR2 FQGTGA. The length of the CDR3 is 14 residues. V shed 2 bases, J shed 2 bases, and the junction held 2 bases outside the gene matches. The CDR3 DNA follows: TGTGCCAGCAGCTTAGATAGCGGGGCCTACGAGCAGTACTTC. Translated, it gives CASSLDSGAYEQYF.

This clone was counted once. The J gene is TRBJ2-2, the V gene TRBV28; maybe TRBD1 (6 bases). The CDR3 runs 14 residues. Trimming removed 6 bases from V and 2 bases from J, with 10 bases in between. Per the germline V gene, CDR1 is MDHEN and CDR2 is SYDVKM. The CDR3 coding sequence is TGTGCCAGCAGGGGGGCTTCTAACACCGGGGAGCTGTTTTTT. Amino acid sequence: CASRGASNTGELFF.